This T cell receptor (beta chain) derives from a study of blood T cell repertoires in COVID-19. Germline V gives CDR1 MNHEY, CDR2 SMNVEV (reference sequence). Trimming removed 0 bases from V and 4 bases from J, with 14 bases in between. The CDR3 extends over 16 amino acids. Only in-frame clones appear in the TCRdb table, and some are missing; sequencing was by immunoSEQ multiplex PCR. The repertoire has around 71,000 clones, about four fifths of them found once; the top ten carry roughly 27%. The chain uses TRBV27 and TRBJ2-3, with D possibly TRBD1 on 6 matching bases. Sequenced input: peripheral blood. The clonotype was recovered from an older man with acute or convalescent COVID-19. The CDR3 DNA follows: TGTGCCAGCAGTTTATCCGGACAGACCGCCGCAGATACGCAGTATTTT. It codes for CASSLSGQTAADTQYF.